This T cell receptor (beta chain) was obtained from a study of cytomegalovirus exposure and HLA in healthy donors. Findings and caveats of the study: Reports state that TCR beta sequences accurately predicted most subjects' HLA-A and HLA-B alleles. It was reported in a later analysis that an Asian-associated ancestry cluster showed fewer N-insertions than the approximately 670-donor mean. The only immune exposure information that was available was CMV serostatus.

At sampling all donors were nominally healthy, likely with unrecorded immune exposures. Germline values: CDR1 SGHRS, CDR2 YFSETQ. V was clipped by 0 bases and J by 5 bases; unmatched bases: 3. This CDR3 spans 14 amino acids. Concerning this clone: The antigen is unknown.

PCR used 60 Vbeta primers and 13 Jbeta primers. The repertoire was sequenced with immunoSEQ multiplex PCR; TCRdb's copy has only in-frame clones and lacks some. The data show more than 100,000 clones, around 80% seen once. The chain has TRBV5-1 and TRBJ2-5; 8 nucleotides align to TRBD1. The sequenced sample consisted of PBMCs. This clonotype originated in a young man in good health and CMV-seronegative. The CDR3 sequence: CASSLGQGAETQYF. The CDR3 DNA follows: TGCGCCAGCAGCTTGGGCCAGGGGGCGGAGACCCAGTACTTC.